The rows below give T cell receptor beta chains drawn from one sample of a study of STAT5B mutations in CD4+ large granular lymphocyte leukemia. Assay used: immunoSEQ multiplex PCR; TCRdb lists only in-frame clones, some missing. Among 30,000 to 40,000 clones listed, about 85% were seen once. Sample: CD4+ T cells from blood buffy coats. All receptors come from a human donor in good health. CDR3s include the opening cysteine and the closing phenylalanine or tryptophan. Fields, in order: J gene, clone size, V gene, D gene, CDR3 DNA, CDR3 protein. D genes are given only for firm matches. The listing skips clone size in some rows; elsewhere it reads once, few, many or a size class.

>TRBJ2-7|.|TRBV5-1|TRBD1
TGCGCCAGCAGCTTGGAAACAGGGGGCGCGTACGAGCAGTACTTC
CASSLETGGAYEQYF
>TRBJ2-3|.|TRBV5-6|.
TGTGCCAGCAGCTTGGTCAGCGGGACAGATACGCAGTATTTT
CASSLVSGTDTQYF
>TRBJ1-2|.|TRBV11-2|.
TGTGCCAGCAGCTTCGGGCAGCATTATGGCTACACCTTC
CASSFGQHYGYTF
>TRBJ2-7|.|TRBV7-9|TRBD1
TGTGCCAGCAGCCCGGGGACAGGGTCCTACGAGCAGTACTTC
CASSPGTGSYEQYF
>TRBJ1-5|.|TRBV6-1|.
TGTGCCAGCAGCCTGGGTCTCTATAGCAATCAGCCCCAGCATTTT
CASSLGLYSNQPQHF
>TRBJ2-7|.|TRBV7-2|.
TGTGCCAGCAGCTTTACAGGGTTCTACGAGCAGTACTTC
CASSFTGFYEQYF
>TRBJ1-5|.|TRBV5-6|.
TGTGCCAGCTCCGGCGGGTATAGCAATCAGCCCCAGCATTTT
CASSGGYSNQPQHF
>TRBJ1-3|few|TRBV4-1|.
TGCGCCAGCAGCCAAGAGTGGTTGACGGGAAACACCATATATTTT
CASSQEWLTGNTIYF
>TRBJ1-3|.|TRBV6-6|.
TGTGCCAGCAGCCCCGGGGGGACAAGCTCTGGAAACACCATATATTTT
CASSPGGTSSGNTIYF
>TRBJ2-7|.|TRBV7-6|TRBD2
TGTGCCAGCAGCTTAGAATGGCCGGAAAGCGGGGGGCTCTACGAGCAGTACTTC
CASSLEWPESGGLYEQYF
>TRBJ2-3|.|TRBV5-1|.
TGCGCCAGCAGCCCCACTGGCAGTTTCACAGATACGCAGTATTTT
CASSPTGSFTDTQYF
>TRBJ2-7|few|TRBV2|TRBD2
TGTGCCAGCCACCTAGCGGGAGCCCACTCCTACGAGCAGTACTTC
CASHLAGAHSYEQYF
>TRBJ1-1|.|TRBV11-3|TRBD1
TGTGCCAGCAGTTTTTCCGGACAGGGGGCGACTGAAGCTTTCTTT
CASSFSGQGATEAFF
>TRBJ2-3|.|TRBV4-1|.
TGCGCCAGCAGCCAAGTCACAGATACGCAGTATTTT
CASSQVTDTQYF
>TRBJ1-1|.|TRBV5-1|.
TGCGCCAGCAGCCTACAGAGTAGTAACACTGAAGCTTTCTTT
CASSLQSSNTEAFF
>TRBJ2-2|once|TRBV7-3|TRBD1
TGTGCCAGCAGCCCTGGGACAGGGGATCGGGAGCTGTTTTTT
CASSPGTGDRELFF
>TRBJ2-5|.|TRBV4-2|.
TGTGCCAGCAGCCAAGATCAAGGAAGTGAAGAGACCCAGTACTTC
CASSQDQGSEETQYF
>TRBJ2-7|.|TRBV5-5|.
TGTGCCAGCACCCGGACCGCCACCTACGAGCAGTACTTC
CASTRTATYEQYF
>TRBJ1-1|few|TRBV27|.
TGTGCCAGCAGTTCCCGACAGAACACTGAAGCTTTCTTT
CASSSRQNTEAFF
>TRBJ2-1|.|TRBV9|.
TGTGCCAGCAGCGTAGCATGGAATAGGGATGAGCAGTTCTTC
CASSVAWNRDEQFF
>TRBJ2-5|.|TRBV2|.
TGTGCCAGCAGTGAAAGGGAGACCCAGTACTTC
CASSERETQYF
>TRBJ2-1|.|TRBV6-5|.
TGTGCCAGCAGTCCGTTAAGCTCCTACAATGAGCAGTTCTTC
CASSPLSSYNEQFF
>TRBJ1-1|.|TRBV14|.
TGTGCCAGCAGCCCTACCGCCCCCCAGGGTTATACTGAAGCTTTCTTT
CASSPTAPQGYTEAFF
>TRBJ1-1|.|TRBV6-5|.
TGTGCCAGCAGTTTAACTTCCGGGACACTCTCCGGAGCTTTCTTT
CASSLTSGTLSGAFF
>TRBJ2-1|once|TRBV2|.
TGTGCCAGCACCAAAAGCGGAGCCTACAATGAGCAGTTCTTC
CASTKSGAYNEQFF
>TRBJ1-2|.|TRBV7-2|.
TGTGCCAGCAGCTTAGCCCCACAGGGTTCTAACTATGGCTACACCTTC
CASSLAPQGSNYGYTF
>TRBJ2-1|once|TRBV7-2|.
TGTGCCAGCAGCTTAGAGCCCCTTGGATTATATGAGCAGTTCTTC
CASSLEPLGLYEQFF
>TRBJ1-6|.|TRBV5-1|.
TGCGCCAGCAGCCCCGGCGGCGACAGCAATTCACCCCTCCACTTT
CASSPGGDSNSPLHF
>TRBJ2-5|.|TRBV7-2|TRBD2
TGTGCCAGCAGCTTATGGACTAGAGGAGAGACCCAGTACTTC
CASSLWTRGETQYF
>TRBJ2-1|.|TRBV6-5|.
TGTGCCAGCAGTTACTTCAATGAGCAGTTCTTC
CASSYFNEQFF